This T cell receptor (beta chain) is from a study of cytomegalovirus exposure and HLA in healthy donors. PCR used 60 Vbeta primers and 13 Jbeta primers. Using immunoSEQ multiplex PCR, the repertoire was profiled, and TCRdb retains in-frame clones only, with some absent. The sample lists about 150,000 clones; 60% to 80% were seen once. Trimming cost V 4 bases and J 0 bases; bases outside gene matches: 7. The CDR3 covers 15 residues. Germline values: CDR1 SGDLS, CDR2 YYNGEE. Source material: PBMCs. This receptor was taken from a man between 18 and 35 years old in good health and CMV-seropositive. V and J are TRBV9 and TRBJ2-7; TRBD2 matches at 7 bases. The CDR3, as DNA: TGTGCCAGCAGCAAAAGCGGGGCCACCTCCTACGAGCAGTACTTC. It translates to CASSKSGATSYEQYF. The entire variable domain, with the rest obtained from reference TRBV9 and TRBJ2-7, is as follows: DSGVTQTPKHLITATGQRVTLRCSPRSGDLSVYWYQQSLDQGLQFLIQYYNGEERAKGNILERFSAQQFPDLHSELNLSSLELGDSALYFCASSKSGATSYEQYFGPGTRLTVT.